The sequence of this TCR beta chain was determined in a study of Graves' ophthalmopathy and Graves' hyperthyroidism. General study findings and limits: Ophthalmopathy progression cases were predicted by the model with roughly 71% sensitivity and approximately 76% specificity. Distinction of ophthalmopathy from stable hyperthyroidism by a 13-signature model reached roughly 85% sensitivity and just under 84% specificity.

The diagnostic workup employed clinical symptoms, serum thyroxine, TRAb, thyroid ultrasound and orbital computed tomography. The authors isolated PBMCs from around 10 ml of fresh peripheral blood. V lost 5 bases to trimming and J lost 4 bases, with 6 bases between them. The germline CDR1 and CDR2 sequences are DFQATT and SNEGSKA (reference sequence). The CDR3 sequence is 11 residues long. Ten or more counts support this clonotype. Its antigen is undetermined. Scientists amplified the TCR beta CDR3 regions from RNA transcripts. Amplification began with first-round RT-PCR using HTBI primers, then second-round multiplex PCR was performed. TCRdb analysed the multiplex PCR reads with MiXCR anew, one entry per CDR3 protein. The table lists 600,000 to 950,000 distinct CDR3 sequences, 40% of them singletons.

Sequencing was done on a sample of peripheral blood. This receptor was taken from an adult man with Graves' ophthalmopathy. The chain joins TRBV20-1 to TRBJ1-3, with no clear D. This CDR3 reads CSAGPGNTIYF. CDR3 nucleotide sequence: TGCAGTGCTGGGCCAGGAAACACCATATATTTT.